The text below deals with one T cell receptor (beta chain). Its target is not known. The sample comes from a study of vaccination and CD4 T cells after COVID-19. Across the whole study: Median time from second vaccine dose to sampling was 72 days (14 to 241).

Treatment in this sample: roughly nine-day PBMC culture with coronavirus spike peptide pools or control peptides (ViraFEST assay). Sequenced with the Oncomine TCR Beta short-read assay was DNA taken from cultured CD4+ T cells. Genomic DNA was extracted from cultured CD4+ T cells. MiXCR, applied by TCRdb to the PCR reads, yields one record per CDR3 protein. The sample lists about 9,700 distinct CDR3 sequences, 50% to 65% occurring once. V lost 6 bases and J lost 8, with 17 bases in between. This CDR3 is 15 amino acids long. Germline V lookup: CDR1 ENHRY, CDR2 SYGVKD. The gene calls are TRBV10-3 and TRBJ1-6, with a tentative D call TRBD1 (5 bases). This receptor was identified in a human donor who had recovered from COVID-19. Sequencing input: CD4+ T cells from blood, cultured in vitro. CDR3 coding DNA: TGTGCCATCAGCCGGGACCTCCGGTCGGATTCACCCCTCCACTTT. Its protein product is CAISRDLRSDSPLHF.